This T cell receptor (beta chain) was sequenced during a study of T cell repertoires in aging, cancer and after chemotherapy. Multiplex touch-down PCR with TRB-A/B primers amplified rearranged V-D-J TRB sequences. MiXCR, applied by TCRdb to the multiplex PCR reads, yields one record per CDR3 protein. The sample lists 990 or so distinct CDR3 sequences, 25% to 30% occurring once. Amplification of TCR beta used genomic DNA extracted from peripheral blood. CDR1 and CDR2 (germline): SGHDT, YYEEEE. The CDR3 length is 15 residues. Trimming took off 1 base at V and 0 bases at J, with 8 bases between the two ends. This clonotype is classed as medium-sized (0.01 to 0.1%).

This receptor was obtained from a human donor with a solid tumor. What was sequenced was blood. The chain links TRBV5-6 to TRBJ1-3; D is uncertain. The CDR3 region is CASSLTVASGNTIYF. The CDR3 nucleotides read TGTGCCAGCAGCTTGACGGTGGCCTCTGGAAACACCATATATTTT.